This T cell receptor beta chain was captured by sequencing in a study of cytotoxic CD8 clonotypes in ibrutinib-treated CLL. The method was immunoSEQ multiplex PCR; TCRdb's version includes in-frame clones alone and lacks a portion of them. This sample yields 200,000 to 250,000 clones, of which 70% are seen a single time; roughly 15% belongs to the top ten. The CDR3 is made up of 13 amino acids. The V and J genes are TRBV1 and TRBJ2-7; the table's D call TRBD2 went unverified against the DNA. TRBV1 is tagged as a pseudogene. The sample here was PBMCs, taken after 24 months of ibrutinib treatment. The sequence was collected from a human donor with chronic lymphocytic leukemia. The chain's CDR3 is CTSSHTGPLEQYF. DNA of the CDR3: TGCACCAGCAGCCACACTGGTCCCTTAGAGCAGTACTTC.